A selection of T cell receptor beta chains follows, all from one sample in a study of molecular identifiers for immune sequencing clone quantification. Via MiXCR, TCRdb re-called the PCR reads, giving one row per CDR3 protein. The sample yields around 460,000 distinct CDR3 sequences, roughly 24% seen once. Sequencing used naive CD8+ T cells from blood, with Jurkat cell RNA spiked in. These receptors all stem from a human donor in good health. Some libraries in this study had Jurkat cell RNA spiked in. Each CDR3 is given with its conserved first and last residue. The D gene is left open where the match is weak. A row's size may be missing; if present it is once, few, many or a size class.

CDR3aa: CASSESGPLTYNEQFF
CDR3nt: TGTGCCAGCAGTGAATCCGGCCCACTGACTTACAATGAGCAGTTCTTC
d_gene: -
abundance: many
j_gene: TRBJ2-1
v_gene: TRBV25-1

CDR3aa: CASRYNTEAFF
CDR3nt: TGCGCCAGCAGATACAACACTGAAGCTTTCTTT
d_gene: -
abundance: many
j_gene: TRBJ1-1
v_gene: TRBV10-2

CDR3aa: CASSIDRADTQYF
CDR3nt: TGTGCCAGTAGTATAGACAGGGCAGATACGCAGTATTTT
d_gene: -
abundance: -
j_gene: TRBJ2-3
v_gene: TRBV19

CDR3aa: CASSQGSAGPNTEAFF
CDR3nt: TGCGCCAGCAGCCAAGGATCAGCAGGCCCGAACACTGAAGCTTTCTTT
d_gene: -
abundance: -
j_gene: TRBJ1-1
v_gene: TRBV4-3

CDR3aa: CASSPRQGRSWDQPQHF
CDR3nt: TGTGCCAGCAGTCCCCGGCAGGGTCGCTCTTGGGATCAGCCCCAGCATTTT
d_gene: -
abundance: many
j_gene: TRBJ1-5
v_gene: TRBV6-5

CDR3aa: CASSVVGGPGELFF
CDR3nt: TGTGCCAGCAGCGTAGTTGGGGGCCCCGGGGAGCTGTTTTTT
d_gene: -
abundance: few
j_gene: TRBJ2-2
v_gene: TRBV9

CDR3aa: CASSEVPLGTGGLLSGANVLTF
CDR3nt: TGTGCCAGCAGCGAGGTACCCCTGGGGACAGGGGGCCTCCTATCTGGGGCCAACGTCCTGACTTTC
d_gene: TRBD1
abundance: -
j_gene: TRBJ2-6
v_gene: TRBV9

CDR3aa: CASTPGQGASEQYF
CDR3nt: TGTGCCAGCACCCCGGGACAGGGGGCAAGCGAGCAGTACTTC
d_gene: TRBD1
abundance: -
j_gene: TRBJ2-7
v_gene: TRBV5-6

CDR3aa: CASNPSRGPFSGNTIYF
CDR3nt: TGTGCCAGCAACCCCTCAAGGGGGCCCTTCTCTGGAAACACCATATATTTT
d_gene: TRBD1
abundance: many
j_gene: TRBJ1-3
v_gene: TRBV28

CDR3aa: CASGVLGTDTQYF
CDR3nt: TGTGCCAGCGGCGTCCTTGGCACAGATACGCAGTATTTT
d_gene: -
abundance: many
j_gene: TRBJ2-3
v_gene: TRBV27

CDR3aa: CASTPLGSFADTQYF
CDR3nt: TGTGCCAGTACCCCCCTAGGTAGTTTCGCAGATACGCAGTATTTT
d_gene: -
abundance: -
j_gene: TRBJ2-3
v_gene: TRBV19

CDR3aa: CASRYSETSGGNEQFF
CDR3nt: TGTGCCAGCAGGTACTCGGAGACTAGCGGGGGTAATGAGCAGTTCTTC
d_gene: TRBD2
abundance: -
j_gene: TRBJ2-1
v_gene: TRBV6-2/TRBV6-3

CDR3aa: CASSRSGPVGLAGVYEQYF
CDR3nt: TGTGCCAGCAGTCGAAGCGGTCCGGTGGGGCTAGCGGGAGTGTACGAGCAGTACTTC
d_gene: TRBD2
abundance: few
j_gene: TRBJ2-7
v_gene: TRBV6-2/TRBV6-3

CDR3aa: CASSIASYGYTF
CDR3nt: TGTGCCAGTAGTATAGCTTCCTATGGCTACACCTTC
d_gene: -
abundance: -
j_gene: TRBJ1-2
v_gene: TRBV19

CDR3aa: CASSDSTGGSTDTQYF
CDR3nt: TGTGCCAGCAGTGACTCAACTGGCGGGAGCACAGATACGCAGTATTTT
d_gene: -
abundance: few
j_gene: TRBJ2-3
v_gene: TRBV6-4